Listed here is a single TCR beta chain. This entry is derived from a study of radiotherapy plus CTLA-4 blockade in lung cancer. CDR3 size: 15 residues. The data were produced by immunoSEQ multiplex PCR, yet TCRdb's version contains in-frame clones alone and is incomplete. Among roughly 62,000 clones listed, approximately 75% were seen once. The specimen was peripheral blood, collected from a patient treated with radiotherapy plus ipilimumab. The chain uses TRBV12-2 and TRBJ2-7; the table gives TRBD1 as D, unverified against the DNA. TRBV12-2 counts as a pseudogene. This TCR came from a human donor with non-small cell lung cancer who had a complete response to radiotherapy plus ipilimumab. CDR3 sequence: CASRLGGGKLYEQYF. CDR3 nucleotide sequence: TGTGCAAGTCGCTTAGGTGGGGGCAAGTTATACGAGCAGTACTTC.